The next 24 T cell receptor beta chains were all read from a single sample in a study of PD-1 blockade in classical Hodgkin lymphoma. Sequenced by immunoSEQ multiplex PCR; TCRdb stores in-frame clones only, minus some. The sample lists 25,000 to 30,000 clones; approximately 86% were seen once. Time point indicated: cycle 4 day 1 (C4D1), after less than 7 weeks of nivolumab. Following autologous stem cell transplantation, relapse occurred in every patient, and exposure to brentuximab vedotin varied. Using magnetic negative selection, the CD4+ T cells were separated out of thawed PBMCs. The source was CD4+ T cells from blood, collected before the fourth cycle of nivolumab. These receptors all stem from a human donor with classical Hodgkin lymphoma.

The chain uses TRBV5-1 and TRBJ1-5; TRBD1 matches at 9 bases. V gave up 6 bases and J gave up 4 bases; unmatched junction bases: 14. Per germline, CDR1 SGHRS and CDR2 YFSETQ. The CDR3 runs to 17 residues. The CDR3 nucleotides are TGCGCCAGCATCGACAGGGGGACGGGGGAATGTAATCAGCCCCAGCATTTT. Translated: CASIDRGTGECNQPQHF.

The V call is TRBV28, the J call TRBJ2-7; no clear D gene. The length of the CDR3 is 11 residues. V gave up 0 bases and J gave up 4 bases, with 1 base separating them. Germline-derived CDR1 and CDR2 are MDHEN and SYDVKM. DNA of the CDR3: TGTGCCAGCAGTTTATGGTACGAGCAGTACTTC. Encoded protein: CASSLWYEQYF.

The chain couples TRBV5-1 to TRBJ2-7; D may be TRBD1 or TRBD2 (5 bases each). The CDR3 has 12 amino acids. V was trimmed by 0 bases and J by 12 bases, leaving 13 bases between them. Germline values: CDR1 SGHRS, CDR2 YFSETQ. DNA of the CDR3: TGCGCCAGCAGCTTGGGGGGGTTGGAGACGTACTTC. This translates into CASSLGGLETYF.

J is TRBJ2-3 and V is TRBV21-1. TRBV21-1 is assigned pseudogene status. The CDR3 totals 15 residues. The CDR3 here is CASSAQNTSTDTQYF. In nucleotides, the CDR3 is TGTGCCAGCAGTGCTCAGAATACTAGCACAGATACGCAGTATTTT.

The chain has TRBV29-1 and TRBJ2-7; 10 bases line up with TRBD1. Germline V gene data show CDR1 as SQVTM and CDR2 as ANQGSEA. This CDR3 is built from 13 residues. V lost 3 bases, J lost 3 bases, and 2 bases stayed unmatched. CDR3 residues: CSVEDRGNYEQYF. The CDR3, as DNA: TGCAGCGTTGAGGACAGGGGGAACTACGAGCAGTACTTC.

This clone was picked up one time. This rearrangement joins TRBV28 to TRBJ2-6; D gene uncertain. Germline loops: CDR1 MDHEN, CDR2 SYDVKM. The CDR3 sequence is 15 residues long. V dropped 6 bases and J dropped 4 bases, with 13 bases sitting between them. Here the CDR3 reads CASSPPGTGANVLTF. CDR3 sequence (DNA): TGTGCCAGCAGCCCCCCGGGTACCGGGGCCAACGTCCTGACTTTC.

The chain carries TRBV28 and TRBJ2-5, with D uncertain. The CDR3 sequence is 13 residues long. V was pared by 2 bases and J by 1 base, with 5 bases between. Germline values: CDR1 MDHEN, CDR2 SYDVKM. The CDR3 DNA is TGTGCCAGCAGTTTAGGTCTCCAAGAGACCCAGTACTTC. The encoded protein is CASSLGLQETQYF.

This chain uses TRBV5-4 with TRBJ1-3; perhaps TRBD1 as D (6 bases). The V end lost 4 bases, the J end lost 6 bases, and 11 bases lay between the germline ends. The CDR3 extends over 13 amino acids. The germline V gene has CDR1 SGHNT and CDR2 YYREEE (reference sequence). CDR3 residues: CASSGPGENTIYF. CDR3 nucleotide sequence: TGTGCCAGCAGCGGACCAGGGGAAAACACCATATATTTT.

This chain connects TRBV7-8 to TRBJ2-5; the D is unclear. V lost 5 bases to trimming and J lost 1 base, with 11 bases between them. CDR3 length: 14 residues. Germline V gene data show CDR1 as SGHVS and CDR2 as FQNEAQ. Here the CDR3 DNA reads TGTGCCAGCAGCGCCAGACGGACCCAAGAGACCCAGTACTTC. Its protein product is CASSARRTQETQYF.

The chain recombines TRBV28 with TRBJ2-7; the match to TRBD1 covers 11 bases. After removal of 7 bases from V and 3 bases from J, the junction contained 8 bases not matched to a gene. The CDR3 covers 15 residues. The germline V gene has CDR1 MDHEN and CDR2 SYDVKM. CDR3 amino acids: CASNPAGTGGYEQYF. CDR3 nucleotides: TGTGCCAGCAACCCCGCCGGGACAGGGGGCTACGAGCAGTACTTC.

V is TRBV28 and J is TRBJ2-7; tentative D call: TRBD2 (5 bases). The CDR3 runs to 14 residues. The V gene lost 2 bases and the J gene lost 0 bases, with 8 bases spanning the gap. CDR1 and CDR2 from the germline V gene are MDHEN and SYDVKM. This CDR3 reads CASSLIGVSYEQYF. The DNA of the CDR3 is TGTGCCAGCAGTTTAATCGGGGTCTCCTACGAGCAGTACTTC.

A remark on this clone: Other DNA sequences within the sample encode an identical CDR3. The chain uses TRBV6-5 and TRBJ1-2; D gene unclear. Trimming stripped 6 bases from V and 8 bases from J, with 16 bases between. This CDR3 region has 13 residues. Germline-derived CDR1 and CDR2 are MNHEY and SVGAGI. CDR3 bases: TGTGCCAGCAGCGCGGACGGCTCTTACGGCTACACCTTC. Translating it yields CASSADGSYGYTF.

Here the CDR3 reads CASSVAPGLGDNEQFF. In nucleotides, the CDR3 is TGTGCCAGCAGCGTAGCCCCAGGGCTTGGTGACAATGAGCAGTTCTTC. This chain links TRBV9 with TRBJ2-1; D might be TRBD1 (5 bases). The CDR3 is 16 residues long. Germline assignment: CDR1 SGDLS and CDR2 YYNGEE. Trimming removed 0 bases from V and 5 bases from J, with 15 bases in between. Drawing the rest from reference TRBV9 and TRBJ2-1, the complete variable domain is DSGVTQTPKHLITATGQRVTLRCSPRSGDLSVYWYQQSLDQGLQFLIQYYNGEERAKGNILERFSAQQFPDLHSELNLSSLELGDSALYFCASSVAPGLGDNEQFFGPGTRLTVL.

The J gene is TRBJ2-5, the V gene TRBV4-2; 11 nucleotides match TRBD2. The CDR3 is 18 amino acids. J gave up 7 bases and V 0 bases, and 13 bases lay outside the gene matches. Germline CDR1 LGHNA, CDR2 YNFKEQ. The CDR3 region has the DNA TGTGCCAGCAGCCAAGATCTGGAACTAGCGGGGGCCCGAGGGACCCAGTACTTC. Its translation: CASSQDLELAGARGTQYF.

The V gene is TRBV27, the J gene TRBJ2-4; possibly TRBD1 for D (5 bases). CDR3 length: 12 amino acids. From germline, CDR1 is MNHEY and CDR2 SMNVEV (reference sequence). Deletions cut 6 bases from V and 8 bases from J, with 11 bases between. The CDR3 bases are TGTGCCAGCAGCGACAGCTTTCACATTCAGTACTTC. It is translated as CASSDSFHIQYF.

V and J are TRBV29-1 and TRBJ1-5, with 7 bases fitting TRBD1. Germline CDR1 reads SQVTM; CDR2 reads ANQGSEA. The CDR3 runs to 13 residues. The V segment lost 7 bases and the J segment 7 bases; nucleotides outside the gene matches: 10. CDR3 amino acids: CSAGTDMGQPQHF. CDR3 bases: TGCAGCGCCGGGACAGACATGGGGCAGCCCCAGCATTTT.

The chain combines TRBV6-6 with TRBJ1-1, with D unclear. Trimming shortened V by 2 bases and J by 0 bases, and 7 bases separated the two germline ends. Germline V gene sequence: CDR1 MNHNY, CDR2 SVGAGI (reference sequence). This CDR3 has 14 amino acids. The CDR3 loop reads CASSYPGMNTEAFF. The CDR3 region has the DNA TGTGCCAGCAGTTACCCAGGCATGAACACTGAAGCTTTCTTT.

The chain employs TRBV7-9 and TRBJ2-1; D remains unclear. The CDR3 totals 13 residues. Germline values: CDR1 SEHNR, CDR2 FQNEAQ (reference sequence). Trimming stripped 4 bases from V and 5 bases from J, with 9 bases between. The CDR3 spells CASSSTVDNEQFF. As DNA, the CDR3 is TGTGCCAGCAGCTCCACGGTGGACAATGAGCAGTTCTTC.

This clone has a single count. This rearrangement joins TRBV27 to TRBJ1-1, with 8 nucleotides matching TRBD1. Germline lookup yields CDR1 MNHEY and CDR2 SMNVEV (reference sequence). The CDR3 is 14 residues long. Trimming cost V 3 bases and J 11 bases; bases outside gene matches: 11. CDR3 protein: CASSLSRGRVAAFF. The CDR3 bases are TGTGCCAGCAGTTTGAGCAGGGGGCGGGTGGCGGCTTTCTTT.

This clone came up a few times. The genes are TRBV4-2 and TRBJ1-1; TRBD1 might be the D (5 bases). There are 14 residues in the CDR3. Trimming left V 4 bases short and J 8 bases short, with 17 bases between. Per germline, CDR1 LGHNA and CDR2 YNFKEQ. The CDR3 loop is CASSPDGRDLEAFF. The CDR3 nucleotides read TGTGCCAGCAGCCCAGACGGCAGGGACCTGGAAGCTTTCTTT.

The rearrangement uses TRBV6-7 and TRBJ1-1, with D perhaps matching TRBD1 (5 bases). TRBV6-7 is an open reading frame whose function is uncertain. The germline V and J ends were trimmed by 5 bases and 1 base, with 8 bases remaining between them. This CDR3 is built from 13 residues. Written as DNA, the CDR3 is TGTGCCAGCAGTGCAGGGAGGAACACTGAAGCTTTCTTT. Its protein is CASSAGRNTEAFF.

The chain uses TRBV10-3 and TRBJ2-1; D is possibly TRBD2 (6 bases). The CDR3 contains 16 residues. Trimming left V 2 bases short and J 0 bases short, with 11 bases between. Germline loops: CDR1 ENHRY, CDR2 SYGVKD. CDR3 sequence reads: CAISEKAGISYNEQFF. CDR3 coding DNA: TGTGCCATCAGTGAGAAGGCGGGGATCTCCTACAATGAGCAGTTCTTC.

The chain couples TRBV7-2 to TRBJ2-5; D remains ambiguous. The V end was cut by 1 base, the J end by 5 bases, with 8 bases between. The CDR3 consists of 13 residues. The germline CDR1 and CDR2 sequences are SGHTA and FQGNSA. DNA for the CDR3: TGTGCCAGCAGCTTAGTATTTTCGGAGACCCAGTACTTC. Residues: CASSLVFSETQYF.

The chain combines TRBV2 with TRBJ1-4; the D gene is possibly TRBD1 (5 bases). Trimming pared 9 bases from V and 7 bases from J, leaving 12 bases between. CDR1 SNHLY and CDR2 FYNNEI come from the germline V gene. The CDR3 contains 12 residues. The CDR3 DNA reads TGTGCCAGTAGGGACGTGGCTGAAAAACTGTTTTTT. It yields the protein CASRDVAEKLFF.